In its sample, the clone carrying this TCR beta chain was seen a few times. Construction of the TCR beta libraries employed iRepertoire HTBI primers in conjunction with Arm-PCR of CDR3 regions. TCRdb reprocessed the multiplex PCR reads with MiXCR, giving one entry per CDR3 protein. This repertoire shows about 530,000 distinct CDR3 sequences, about 15% found once; its top ten account for around 25%. These data come from a study of regulatory T cells in long-lasting Graves disease. Per germline, CDR1 LGHNT and CDR2 FRNRAP. V shed 0 bases and J 2 bases; nucleotides not matched to a gene: 12. There are 18 residues in the CDR3. Time point denoted: newly diagnosed GD, antithyroid drugs for less than 3 months. From RNA extracted from PBMCs, the TCR library was made. This sample was also put to use in a study of T cells in Graves' hyperthyroidism and ophthalmopathy.

This clonotype was obtained from a woman aged 35 to 59 with Graves disease. This chain uses TRBV12-5 with TRBJ2-7; 8 bases map to TRBD2. The source was peripheral blood mononuclear cells (PBMCs), collected at new diagnosis, from a patient treated with antithyroid drugs. CDR3 sequence: CASGLVRSGRGDTYEQYF. The CDR3 bases are TGTGCTAGTGGTTTGGTACGTTCCGGGCGGGGGGACACCTACGAGCAGTACTTC. The full variable domain, its missing parts supplied by reference TRBV12-5 and TRBJ2-7, is DARVTQTPRHKVTEMGQEVTMRCQPILGHNTVFWYRQTMMQGLELLAYFRNRAPLDDSGMPKDRFSAEMPDATLATLKIQPSEPRDSAVYFCASGLVRSGRGDTYEQYFGPGTRLTVT.